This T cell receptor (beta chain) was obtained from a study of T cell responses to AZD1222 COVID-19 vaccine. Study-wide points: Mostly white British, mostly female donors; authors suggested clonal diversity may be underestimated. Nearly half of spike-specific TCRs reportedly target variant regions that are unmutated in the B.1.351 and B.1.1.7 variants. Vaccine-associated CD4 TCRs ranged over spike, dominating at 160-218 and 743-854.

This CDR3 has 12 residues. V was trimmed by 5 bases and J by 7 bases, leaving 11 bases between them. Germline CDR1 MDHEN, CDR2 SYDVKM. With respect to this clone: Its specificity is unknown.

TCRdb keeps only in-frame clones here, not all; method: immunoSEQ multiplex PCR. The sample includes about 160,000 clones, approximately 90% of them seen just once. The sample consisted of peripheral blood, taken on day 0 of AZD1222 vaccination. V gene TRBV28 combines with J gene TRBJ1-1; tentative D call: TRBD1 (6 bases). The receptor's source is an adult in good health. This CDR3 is CASSPDRNEAFF. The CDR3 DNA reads TGTGCCAGCAGTCCTGACAGGAATGAAGCTTTCTTT.